This entry is about one T cell receptor (beta chain). Its antigen is as yet unknown. Time point specified: approximately 12 months of natalizumab therapy. T1 and T2 blood were collected at 6 and 12 months of natalizumab. The CDR3 is made up of 14 amino acids. Germline lookup yields CDR1 SGDLS and CDR2 YYNGEE. Trimming cost V 2 bases and J 4 bases; bases outside gene matches: 5. This sample is drawn from a study of multiple sclerosis patients with progressive multifocal leukoencephalopathy. Sequencing was at survey level. TCRdb's table, derived via immunoSEQ multiplex PCR, lists solely in-frame clones and lacks some. The data contain tens of thousands of clones, 90% of them singletons. Study-wide results and limits: Most PML patients had lower entropy, suggesting less diverse TRB repertoires. Clones expanded at PML were already present before and during natalizumab.

This sample comprised PBMCs, obtained from a patient treated with natalizumab. This TCR came from a human donor with multiple sclerosis. J is TRBJ2-7 and V is TRBV9, with 8 bases fitting TRBD1. CDR3 sequence: CASSVGQGRYEQYF. The CDR3 coding sequence is TGTGCCAGCAGCGTCGGACAGGGTAGATACGAGCAGTACTTC.